This T cell receptor beta chain was captured by sequencing in a study of identifying expanded T cells in peripheral blood (dated by TCRdb to 2018 to 2020). About the investigation overall: Technical replicates were generated by sequencing separate aliquots of the same genomic DNA pool, with four replicates compared pairwise. General findings and caveats noted by the study authors: Variance in clone template counts between roughly two-week samples significantly increased with total template count across all healthy donors. The binomial model flagged roughly 1.2 differentially abundant clones between technical replicates but around 15 over around two weeks and 19 to 20 over four weeks. The authors expected biological variance in healthy repertoires might increase further over much longer intervals such as months to years. Both the number of clones called differentially abundant and the false-positive rate were significantly reduced by the beta-binomial model across all healthy-donor time intervals.

No immune events such as infections were documented for the healthy donors during the collection period. Healthy-donor blood repertoires served as a training cohort to calibrate time-dependent variance in a beta-binomial model of T-cell clone differential abundance. The training cohort included around 10 healthy donors, of whom 3 were female and 7 were male. Donor ages ranged from roughly 29 to 64 years, with an average of roughly 47 years. Obtained from a commercial supplier, whole blood was collected from each healthy donor at three time points set around 14 days apart. For immunosequencing, genomic DNA was extracted from unsorted whole blood. V gives up 2 bases and J gives up 4 bases, and the segment between their germline ends measures 9 bases. The germline V gene (reference sequence) supplies CDR1 SEHNR and CDR2 FQNEAQ. The CDR3 spans 14 residues, from the cysteine through the phenylalanine. The entry retains the CDR3 DNA only, 42 bases that are in frame from base 1.

TCRbeta CDR3 regions were profiled by bias-controlled multiplex PCR amplification of genomic DNA with the immunoSEQ Assay. The authors' analysis ran thus. The absolute abundance of each unique TCRbeta CDR3 region was quantified after sequences were collapsed and filtered. Differential abundance was tested with two models: a binomial (Fisher-equivalent) model and a beta-binomial model that adds time-dependent variance fitted from healthy donors. Clones with fewer than 5 combined templates were excluded, and clones with Benjamini-Hochberg FDR below 0.01 were called differentially abundant. In the beta-binomial model, variance was expressed as a function of the total template count across the two samples, in the form v = (b*log(k)+a)^2. TCRdb limited this immuneACCESS table to in-frame rearrangements with V and J called. A share of clones is missing; checked studies link under half to unresolved V genes, and the rest is unexplained. The V and J calls and clone size were taken over from that table, and D and trimming were inferred from the DNA. In all, the sample holds around 130,000 clones, and about 88% of those were seen once. The biggest ten clones account for 7.5% to 8.5% of the sample.

As concerns this clone: No antigen is known for it. Within one base of it there is no much larger clone, and no base qualities were kept.

The clonotype was recovered from a person between 18 and 69 years old in good health. Specimen: blood. The chain is encoded by TRBV7-9 joined to TRBJ1-3; the D segment could be TRBD1, given 6 matching bases. The nucleotide sequence is TGTGCCAGCAGCTTACAGGGGACAGGAAACACCATATATTTT. It translates as CASSLQGTGNTIYF.